This T cell receptor (beta chain) originates from a study of blood T cell repertoires in COVID-19. Overall study: Samples came from the United States, Italy and Spain, spanning acute and convalescent COVID-19. The cDNA or gDNA used as material had been derived from T cells, B-cell-depleted T cells, or PBMCs.

Points on this clone: The identical CDR3 is also encoded by other nucleotide sequences in the sample.

The authors' processing: Estimation of nucleated cell counts was performed using reference gene primer amplification. Profiled with immunoSEQ multiplex PCR; TCRdb holds only in-frame clones, not every one. The V and J calls and clone size were taken over from that table, and D and trimming were inferred from the DNA. This sample yields around 140,000 clones, of which approximately 87% are seen a single time; more than 2% belongs to the top ten. The germline V and J ends were trimmed by 3 bases and 0 bases, with 6 bases remaining between them. Germline V gene sequence: CDR1 MGHDK, CDR2 SYGVNS. This CDR3 is built from 15 residues.

V gene TRBV25-1 combines with J gene TRBJ2-6; tentatively, D is TRBD2 (5 bases). The sequence was obtained from a man aged 65-85 years with active COVID-19. Sequencing was carried out using peripheral blood. CDR3 residues: CASSDRGSGANVLTF. The CDR3, as DNA: TGTGCCAGCAGTGACCGGGGCTCTGGGGCCAACGTCCTGACTTTC. The full variable domain, with the rest looked up from reference TRBV25-1 and TRBJ2-6, is EADIYQTPRYLVIGTGKKITLECSQTMGHDKMYWYQQDPGMELHLIHYSYGVNSTEKGDLSSESTVSRIRTEHFPLTLESARPSHTSQYLCASSDRGSGANVLTFGAGSRLTVL.